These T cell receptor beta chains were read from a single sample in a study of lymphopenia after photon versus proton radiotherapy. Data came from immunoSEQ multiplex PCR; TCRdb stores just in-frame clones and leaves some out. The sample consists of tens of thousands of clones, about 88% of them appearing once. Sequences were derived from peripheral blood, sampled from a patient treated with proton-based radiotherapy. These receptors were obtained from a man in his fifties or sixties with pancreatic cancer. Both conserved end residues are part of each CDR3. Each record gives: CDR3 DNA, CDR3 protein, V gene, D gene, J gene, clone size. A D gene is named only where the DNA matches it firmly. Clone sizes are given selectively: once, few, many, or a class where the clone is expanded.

TGTGCCAGCAGCGTAGACAGAGCAAAACTGTTTTTT	CASSVDRAKLFF	TRBV7-2	NA	TRBJ1-4	NA
TGTGCCAGCAGGGGAAGGGGGTACGAGCAGTACTTC	CASRGRGYEQYF	TRBV6-5	NA	TRBJ2-7	NA
TGTGCCAGTAGGCAACCGGGACCCACAGATACGCAGTATTTT	CASRQPGPTDTQYF	TRBV19	NA	TRBJ2-3	NA
TGCGCCAGCCGAAGGGGTGCTAGGACTGAAGCTTTCTTT	CASRRGARTEAFF	TRBV5-1	NA	TRBJ1-1	NA
TGTGCCAGCAGCCCCAATCGGGACAGATACGAGCAGTACTTC	CASSPNRDRYEQYF	TRBV6-6	TRBD1	TRBJ2-7	NA
TGCAGTGCTGGGGGTTTCGAGCAGTACTTC	CSAGGFEQYF	TRBV20-1	NA	TRBJ2-7	NA
TGTGCCAGTAGTAAACCCTCCGGGACAGGGTATGAAAAACTGTTTTTT	CASSKPSGTGYEKLFF	TRBV19	TRBD1	TRBJ1-4	NA
TGTGCCAGCCGAGGTGGGACTAGCGGCTCCTACGAGCAGTACTTC	CASRGGTSGSYEQYF	TRBV28	TRBD2	TRBJ2-7	NA
TGTGCCTGGAGTTTTGCCAATGAGCAGTTCTTC	CAWSFANEQFF	TRBV30	NA	TRBJ2-1	NA
TGTGCCAGCAGTTACTCCGGGACTAGCGGGAGTTACGAGCAGTACTTC	CASSYSGTSGSYEQYF	TRBV6-5	TRBD2	TRBJ2-7	few
TGTGCCAGCAGGTTCGGGCGGACGAATAATGAAAAACTGTTTTTT	CASRFGRTNNEKLFF	TRBV27	NA	TRBJ1-4	NA
TGTGCCAGCAGCTCTACACTGAACTATGGCTACACCTTC	CASSSTLNYGYTF	TRBV7-6	NA	TRBJ1-2	once
TGCGCCAGCAGCTTGGGAGGGAGTCCAGAGACCCAGTACTTC	CASSLGGSPETQYF	TRBV5-1	NA	TRBJ2-5	NA
TGTGCCAGCAGCTTAGTTGCCGGCGGCGGGGTGGGGAGAGAGACCCAGTACTTC	CASSLVAGGGVGRETQYF	TRBV11-2	NA	TRBJ2-5	NA
TGTGCCAGCAGCGCCACGGGACAGCTTAGCAATCAGCCCCAGCATTTT	CASSATGQLSNQPQHF	TRBV5-5	TRBD1	TRBJ1-5	NA
TGTGCCACCAGCAGAGGGGGAACCACAGATACGCAGTATTTT	CATSRGGTTDTQYF	TRBV15	NA	TRBJ2-3	NA
TGTGCCAGCAGCCTAAGCACAGATACGCAGTATTTT	CASSLSTDTQYF	TRBV7-2	NA	TRBJ2-3	NA
TGTGCCAGTACCAACTCGCTCGGCCTTGGGGAGCAGTACTTC	CASTNSLGLGEQYF	TRBV19	NA	TRBJ2-7	NA
TGTGCCAGCAGCGCCGGTTCGGGACTAGCGGGAACAGATACGCAGTATTTT	CASSAGSGLAGTDTQYF	TRBV11-3	TRBD2	TRBJ2-3	NA
TGTGCCAGCAGTTCGTACTTTAGCGGCACCGGGGAGCTGTTTTTT	CASSSYFSGTGELFF	TRBV28	NA	TRBJ2-2	NA
TGTGCCTGGAAAGGACAGGGGGCCGGCAATGAGCAGTTCTTC	CAWKGQGAGNEQFF	TRBV30	TRBD1	TRBJ2-1	once
TGTGCCAGCAGCTTACTCGGGACCCAGTACTTC	CASSLLGTQYF	TRBV7-2	NA	TRBJ2-5	NA